The entry below gives a single TCR beta chain sequence along with its context. The antigen remains unidentified. Investigators spread the genomic DNA of each subset evenly over several immunoSEQ plates. Sequenced by immunoSEQ multiplex PCR; TCRdb stores in-frame clones only, minus some. Here the sample spans about 960,000 clones, 76% being singletons. The data were taken from a study of shared clonotypes between healthy human individuals. About the research overall: Those who served as donors were a couple of women and a few men between the ages of 18 and 49.

General study findings and limits: Across a handful of donors, naive CD4 shared roughly 5%, naive CD8 3.5% to 4%, memory CD4 about 2.4%, memory CD8 0.4%.

CDR1 is KGHSH and CDR2 is LQKENI in the germline V gene. The CDR3 is made up of 15 amino acids. Trimming cost V 0 bases and J 2 bases, with 11 bases left between them. The genes are TRBV18 and TRBJ2-7; TRBD2 is a possible D gene (7 bases). Sequencing used memory CD4+ T cells sorted from blood. Subset indicated: CD45RA-negative fraction. This TCR was recovered from a man in his late teens or twenties in good health. CDR3 in DNA: TGTGCCAGCTCACCACCGGCGGGGGCGACCTACGAGCAGTACTTC. Encoded protein: CASSPPAGATYEQYF.